These 23 T cell receptor beta chains came from one sample sequenced in a study of shared clonotypes between healthy human individuals. CD45RO-negative, CCR7-selected cells formed the naive CD8 fraction, which excluded terminally differentiated effector memory CD45RA+ cells. Sequencing was performed with immunoSEQ multiplex PCR; in TCRdb, only in-frame clones are kept and a portion is missing. The sample contains roughly 590,000 clones, 95% to 96% of which appear only once. Sequenced: naive CD8+ T cells sorted from blood. These receptors originate from a woman in her 30s in good health.

V and J are TRBV27 and TRBJ2-7, with unresolved D. V shed 6 bases and J shed 0 bases, with 24 bases lying between them. Per germline, CDR1 MNHEY and CDR2 SMNVEV (reference sequence). CDR3 length: 18 amino acids. CDR3 coding DNA: TGTGCCAGCAGCCCATCAAGACTCGACACCAGCCCCTCCTACGAGCAGTACTTC. It codes for CASSPSRLDTSPSYEQYF.

This clone was observed once. The chain uses TRBV7-9 and TRBJ1-1, with D unclear. The ends were cut back, 0 bases at V and 1 base at J, with 9 bases in the middle. The CDR3 is made up of 15 amino acids. Germline lookup yields CDR1 SEHNR and CDR2 FQNEAQ (reference sequence). CDR3 in DNA: TGTGCCAGCAGCTTAGCGCGGGGAGGGAACACTGAAGCTTTCTTT. Amino acid sequence: CASSLARGGNTEAFF.

The rearrangement joins TRBV6-1 to TRBJ2-1; 7 bases map to TRBD1. The J segment lost 2 bases and the V segment lost 6 bases, leaving 7 bases of the junction unmatched. The CDR3 covers 15 residues. Germline values: CDR1 MNHNS, CDR2 SASEGT. The CDR3 spells CASSPRQGPYNEQFF. The DNA for the CDR3 is TGTGCCAGCAGCCCCCGACAGGGCCCCTACAATGAGCAGTTCTTC.

The chain is built from TRBV19 and TRBJ1-2; D is possibly TRBD1 (5 bases). V was trimmed by 7 bases and J by 4 bases, leaving 13 bases between them. This CDR3 is 13 amino acids long. The germline V gene encodes CDR1 LNHDA and CDR2 SQIVND (reference sequence). CDR3 nucleotide sequence: TGTGCCAGTACTCCGGGACCGTCCTATGGCTACACCTTC. Its translation is CASTPGPSYGYTF.

This clone was recorded once. An end of the junction does not agree with germline; a read error may underlie this. The V gene is TRBV9, the J gene TRBJ2-7; D assignment may be TRBD1 or TRBD2 (6 bases each). The CDR3 is 16 amino acids. Germline assignment: CDR1 SGDLS and CDR2 YYNGEE. The CDR3: CASSVSEGGPSFEQYF. In DNA, the CDR3 is TGTGCCAGCAGCGTATCCGAGGGGGGTCCCTCCTTCGAGCAGTACTTC.

With respect to this clone: This CDR3 is also generated by other DNA sequences in the sample. The chain joins TRBV7-2 to TRBJ2-1, with 11 bases that match TRBD2. V trimming: 5 bases; J trimming: 4 bases; junction bases outside the gene matches: 4. The germline gives CDR1 SGHTA, CDR2 FQGNSA. CDR3 length: 15 amino acids. Here the CDR3 reads CASSLGTSGYNEQFF. CDR3 sequence (DNA): TGTGCCAGCAGCCTCGGGACTAGCGGATACAATGAGCAGTTCTTC.

V usage is TRBV7-9 and J usage is TRBJ1-2; 10 bases map to TRBD1. Germline V gene sequence: CDR1 SEHNR, CDR2 FQNEAQ (reference sequence). V trimming: 6 bases; J trimming: 4 bases; junction bases outside the gene matches: 5. The CDR3 runs 14 residues. The CDR3 region is CASSPTGGVYGYTF. The CDR3 region has the DNA TGTGCCAGCAGTCCGACAGGGGGCGTCTATGGCTACACCTTC. Combining the CDR3 with reference TRBV7-9 and TRBJ1-2 gives the whole variable domain DTGVSQNPRHKITKRGQNVTFRCDPISEHNRLYWYRQTLGQGPEFLTYFQNEAQLEKSRLLSDRFSAERPKGSFSTLEIQRTEQGDSAMYLCASSPTGGVYGYTFGSGTRLTVV.

The rearrangement uses TRBV5-6 and TRBJ2-1, with 8 bases fitting TRBD2. V dropped 2 bases and J dropped 3; count of bases not matched to a gene: 4. CDR1 is SGHDT, CDR2 YYEEEE, per germline. The CDR3 contains 15 residues. The DNA for the CDR3 is TGTGCCAGCAGCTTCGGGCGGGAGGACTACAATGAGCAGTTCTTC. Amino acids: CASSFGREDYNEQFF.

This chain's CDR3 is CASSSYRGGETQYF. CDR3 in DNA: TGTGCCAGCAGCAGCTACAGGGGAGGGGAGACCCAGTACTTC. The chain recombines TRBV7-9 with TRBJ2-5; the D call may be TRBD1 or TRBD2 (7 bases each). The CDR3 contains 14 residues. The V end lost 5 bases, the J end lost 5 bases, and 15 bases lay between the germline ends. Looked up from germline, CDR1 is SEHNR and CDR2 is FQNEAQ (reference sequence).

The J gene is TRBJ2-1, the V gene TRBV27; perhaps TRBD2 as D (5 bases). V was pared by 4 bases and J by 0 bases, with 10 bases between. From germline, CDR1 is MNHEY and CDR2 SMNVEV (reference sequence). The CDR3 covers 15 residues. The CDR3, as DNA: TGTGCCAGCAGTTATGGAGGAGGCTCCTACAATGAGCAGTTCTTC. Protein sequence: CASSYGGGSYNEQFF.

The V gene is TRBV9, the J gene TRBJ2-2, with 7 bases matching TRBD2. CDR1 is SGDLS and CDR2 is YYNGEE in the germline V gene. There are 16 residues in the CDR3. V shed 1 base and J 4 bases; nucleotides not matched to a gene: 7. The chain's CDR3 is CASSVSDGGGTGELFF. DNA of the CDR3: TGTGCCAGCAGCGTAAGTGATGGCGGGGGCACCGGGGAGCTGTTTTTT.

The CDR3 DNA reads as TGTGCCAGCACCCCGTCGGCTAGCGGAAGCGGGGAGCTGTTTTTT. This sequence encodes CASTPSASGSGELFF. J is TRBJ2-2 and V is TRBV27, with 7 nucleotides matching TRBD2. Germline CDR1 is MNHEY and CDR2 is SMNVEV (reference sequence). The CDR3 runs 15 residues. Trimming removed 7 bases from V and 7 bases from J; junction bases left unmatched: 12.

This rearrangement joins TRBV19 to TRBJ1-5, with unresolved D. V gave up 5 bases and J gave up 3 bases, with 11 bases separating them. Germline assignment: CDR1 LNHDA and CDR2 SQIVND (reference sequence). There are 14 residues in the CDR3. The CDR3: CASSLGSFNQPQHF. CDR3 DNA sequence: TGTGCCAGTAGTTTGGGTAGTTTCAATCAGCCCCAGCATTTT.

The chain couples TRBV5-1 to TRBJ1-3, with D uncertain. This CDR3 spans 18 amino acids. Germline CDR1 reads SGHRS; CDR2 reads YFSETQ. Between the trimmed V and J ends, which lost 0 bases and 0 bases, there was a span of 16 bases. The CDR3 nucleotides are TGCGCCAGCAGCTTGGCCTTAGGGCAGACCGACTCTGGAAACACCATATATTTT. It codes for CASSLALGQTDSGNTIYF. Drawing the rest from reference TRBV5-1 and TRBJ1-3, the complete variable domain is KAGVTQTPRYLIKTRGQQVTLSCSPISGHRSVSWYQQTPGQGLQFLFEYFSETQRNKGNFPGRFSGRQFSNSRSEMNVSTLELGDSALYLCASSLALGQTDSGNTIYFGEGSWLTVV.

This sequence joins TRBV27 and TRBJ2-1; D is unclear. The germline V gene encodes CDR1 MNHEY and CDR2 SMNVEV (reference sequence). Deletions cut 3 bases from V and 7 bases from J, with 10 bases between. This CDR3 is 13 amino acids long. The CDR3 loop is CASSFNWRNEQFF. The DNA of the CDR3 is TGTGCCAGCAGTTTTAACTGGAGAAATGAGCAGTTCTTC.

The chain links TRBV19 to TRBJ1-5; possibly TRBD1 for D (6 bases). Trimming pared 6 bases from V and 0 bases from J, leaving 12 bases between. Germline CDR1 and CDR2: LNHDA and SQIVND (reference sequence). This CDR3 contains 15 residues. The CDR3 DNA reads as TGTGCCAGTAGGAGGACAGCCATTAGCAATCAGCCCCAGCATTTT. It yields the protein CASRRTAISNQPQHF.

This sequence joins TRBV28 and TRBJ2-7; D gene ambiguous. Germline V gives CDR1 MDHEN, CDR2 SYDVKM. The CDR3 length is 15 residues. Trimming shortened V by 5 bases and J by 3 bases, and 17 bases separated the two germline ends. The DNA of the CDR3 is TGTGCCAGCAGTAAACCCCCGACTGAGAGCTACGAGCAGTACTTC. Translating it yields CASSKPPTESYEQYF.

The chain combines TRBV5-1 with TRBJ2-1; TRBD2 matches at 14 bases. Trimming at V came to 4 bases and at J to 8 bases, leaving 5 bases not matched to a gene. Germline V gene sequence: CDR1 SGHRS, CDR2 YFSETQ. The CDR3 length is 15 residues. The CDR3 is CASSIGTSGSDEQFF. The CDR3 coding sequence is TGCGCCAGCAGCATCGGGACTAGCGGGAGCGATGAGCAGTTCTTC.

The chain employs TRBV5-4 and TRBJ1-2; a possible D gene is TRBD1 (5 bases). Germline CDR1 reads SGHNT; CDR2 reads YYREEE (reference sequence). The CDR3 is 12 residues long. The V end lost 9 bases, the J end lost 2 bases, and 11 bases lay between the germline ends. CDR3 sequence (DNA): TGTGCCACAATTCGGGGGAACTATGGCTACACCTTC. As protein: CATIRGNYGYTF.

The rearrangement joins TRBV15 to TRBJ2-5, with 8 bases identical to TRBD2. The V gene end was trimmed by 3 bases and the J gene end by 1 base; junction bases not matched to a gene: 1. This CDR3 region has 14 residues. Germline CDR1 reads LNHNV; CDR2 reads YYDKDF (reference sequence). The CDR3 is CATSSTSGQETQYF. CDR3 DNA: TGTGCCACCAGCAGCACTAGCGGCCAAGAGACCCAGTACTTC.

The J gene is TRBJ1-1, the V gene TRBV28, with a weak D call TRBD1 (5 bases). This CDR3 has 13 residues. V was pared by 6 bases and J by 1 base, with 9 bases between. Germline V gene sequence: CDR1 MDHEN, CDR2 SYDVKM. The CDR3 sequence is CASSLDRNTEAFF. In DNA form, the CDR3 reads TGTGCCAGCAGCCTAGACAGGAACACTGAAGCTTTCTTT.

This clone came up once. CDR3 bases: TGTGCCAGTAGTCCGCGATATAGCGGGAGAGGGTTAGAGACCCAGTACTTC. Translating gives CASSPRYSGRGLETQYF. The chain employs TRBV19 and TRBJ2-5; 9 bases agree with TRBD2. The junction had 14 bases not matched to a gene; V was cut back by 5 bases and J by 4 bases. This CDR3 region has 17 residues. Germline loops: CDR1 LNHDA, CDR2 SQIVND (reference sequence).

The chain combines TRBV7-2 with TRBJ2-3; maybe TRBD2 (6 bases). The CDR3 length is 17 residues. The germline gives CDR1 SGHTA, CDR2 FQGNSA. V was pared by 1 base and J by 3 bases, with 17 bases between. CDR3 amino acids: CASSLGARAGGTDTQYF. The CDR3 DNA is TGTGCCAGCAGCTTAGGGGCCCGGGCCGGGGGAACAGATACGCAGTATTTT.